This T cell receptor (beta chain) was sequenced during a study of cytomegalovirus exposure and HLA in healthy donors. Both 60 Vbeta primers and 13 Jbeta primers went into the PCR. TCRdb's table, derived via immunoSEQ multiplex PCR, lists solely in-frame clones and lacks some. Of about 200,000 clones listed, roughly 80% are singletons. Study findings and constraints: TCR beta V segments were, for the most part, productive about 87% or about 30% of the time in an earlier analysis. A later look showed TCR association rates differing by HLA locus, highest for DRB1 and lowest for HLA-C. A missense DCLRE1C variant was associated with V- and J-gene trimming of TCR beta chains in a later analysis, and an independent cohort replicated the association. An analysis that came later showed most CMV-associated TCR beta chains appearing HLA-restricted.

V lost 1 base and J lost 3; bases outside the gene matches: 0. Germline V gene lookup returns CDR1 SGHTA and CDR2 FQGTGA. This CDR3 is built from 16 residues. Notes on this clone: Its antigen is undetermined.

The sequencing sample was made of PBMCs. The TCR sequence derives from a woman aged 40 to 49 in good health and CMV-seronegative. The rearrangement joins TRBV7-3 to TRBJ2-3; 14 bases align to TRBD2. Here the CDR3 reads CASSLRLAGGTDTQYF. DNA for the CDR3: TGTGCCAGCAGCTTAAGACTAGCGGGGGGGACAGATACGCAGTATTTT.